This T cell receptor beta chain stems from a study of shared clonotypes between healthy human individuals. Study-wide results and limits: Sorted-subset samples were not fully sequenced, rarefaction indicated. Richness estimates generally favored naive over memory subsets.

To note about this clone: Its antigen is undetermined. Germline is not matched at one junction end, which may reflect a read error. Other DNA sequences in the sample encode the same CDR3.

Nashville, Tennessee was home to all donors, each a Caucasian adult. The CDR3 sequence is 14 residues long. Germline V gene lookup returns CDR1 GTSNPN and CDR2 SVGIG (reference sequence). How the authors handled the data: With immunoSEQ giving junction-only sequences and no quality scores, filtering differed. Here immunoSEQ multiplex PCR was the method, and the copy in TCRdb shows in-frame clones only, minus some. V and J calls and clone size come straight from that table; D and trimming were deduced from the DNA. The sample shows approximately 2.5 million clones, approximately 93% of them seen only once.

This TCR was recovered from a man aged 18 to 30 in good health. Some clones in this sample may be carry-over from other donors' samples. V gene TRBV30 combines with J gene TRBJ2-3; D call uncertain. The sample taken for sequencing was naive CD4+ T cells from PBMCs. Described subset: CD45RA+ positively selected. CDR3 sequence: CAWSVSLNTDTQYF. In nucleotides, the CDR3 is TGTGCCTGGAGTGTTAGTCTGAACACAGATACGCAATATTTT.